Given below is one T cell receptor beta chain in context. Its target is not known. The V gene lost 8 bases and the J gene lost 7 bases, with 11 bases spanning the gap. Germline CDR1 is LGHDT and CDR2 is YNNKEL (reference sequence). The CDR3 contains 11 residues. This sample was included in a study of vaccination effects on CD4 cells after COVID-19. About the research overall: As their vaccination, participants received two doses of either BNT162b2 or mRNA-1273.

Study results and limitations: Whether induced by infection or by vaccine, clones showed marked clonal contraction late after vaccination.

Repertoires were generated with immunoSEQ multiplex PCR, while TCRdb's copy carries only in-frame clones and drops some. The table records about 41,000 clones, 70% of them present only once. Before any sequencing was done, the ViraFEST assay used viral peptide pools to expand antigen-specific CD4+ T cells. Having been cultured for less than 12 days, the cells underwent CD4+ T cell isolation. Vaccine recipients lacked prior SARS-CoV-2 infection and had negative nucleocapsid antibodies. This sequence was found in a human donor who received a COVID-19 vaccine. The gene calls are TRBV3-1 (or the pseudogene TRBV3-2) and TRBJ1-2, with a possible D match to TRBD1 (6 bases). The sequencing here drew on CD4+ T cells from PBMCs cultured with HCoV-OC43 spike peptides, taken before COVID-19 vaccination. Subset denoted: HCoV-OC43 spike overlapping peptide pool stimulation. The CDR3, as DNA: TGTGCCAGCTCGAGGGGGGGTGGCTACACCTTC. This translates into CASSRGGGYTF.